A single sample is the source of the 5 T cell receptor beta chains below, sequenced in a study of shared clonotypes between healthy human individuals. TCRdb's copy holds only in-frame clones and misses some; the assay was immunoSEQ multiplex PCR. The table lists more than 2 million clones, 95% of them singletons. The specimen was naive CD4+ T cells sorted from blood. Subset specified: CD45RA+ positively selected. The receptors were gathered from a young man in good health.

The chain uses TRBV4-1 and TRBJ2-2; a weak D match, TRBD2 (6 bases). This CDR3 is 17 amino acids long. From germline, CDR1 is MGHRA and CDR2 YSYEKL. Trimming removed 0 bases from V and 4 bases from J, with 15 bases in between. The CDR3: CASSQDRPGTGTGELFF. CDR3 coding DNA: TGCGCCAGCAGCCAAGATCGTCCCGGGACTGGCACCGGGGAGCTGTTTTTT.

Regarding this clone: The identical CDR3 is also encoded by other nucleotide sequences in the sample. This CDR3 is CASRLGQSYEQYF. DNA of the CDR3: TGTGCCAGCAGGCTGGGACAGTCCTACGAGCAGTACTTC. This chain connects TRBV6-1 to TRBJ2-7, with 7 bases that match TRBD1. CDR1 and CDR2 from the germline V gene are MNHNS and SASEGT. Trimming removed 6 bases from V and 1 base from J; junction bases left unmatched: 3. The CDR3 is made up of 13 amino acids.

J is TRBJ2-5 and V is TRBV28; 7 bases fit TRBD1. V gave up 8 bases and J gave up 5 bases; unmatched junction bases: 5. CDR3 length equals 12 residues. Germline loops: CDR1 MDHEN, CDR2 SYDVKM. The CDR3 DNA reads as TGTGCCAGCCGACAGGGTACTGAGACCCAGTACTTC. Protein sequence: CASRQGTETQYF.

This rearrangement joins TRBV7-3 to TRBJ2-3, with no clear D. The germline V gene has CDR1 SGHTA and CDR2 FQGTGA. CDR3 size: 16 residues. The ends were cut back, 4 bases at V and 4 bases at J, with 18 bases in the middle. CDR3 nucleotide sequence: TGTGCCAGCAGCTCCGACCCGGCGACAATTTCAGATACGCAGTATTTT. This translates into CASSSDPATISDTQYF.

V gene TRBV15 combines with J gene TRBJ2-5, with 10 bases identical to TRBD1. CDR1 LNHNV and CDR2 YYDKDF come from the germline V gene (reference sequence). The CDR3 has 15 amino acids. The ends lost 2 bases at V and 2 bases at J; junction bases unmatched: 2. The CDR3 loop is CATSRPGQGQETQYF. For the CDR3, the DNA is TGTGCCACCAGCAGACCGGGACAGGGGCAAGAGACCCAGTACTTC.